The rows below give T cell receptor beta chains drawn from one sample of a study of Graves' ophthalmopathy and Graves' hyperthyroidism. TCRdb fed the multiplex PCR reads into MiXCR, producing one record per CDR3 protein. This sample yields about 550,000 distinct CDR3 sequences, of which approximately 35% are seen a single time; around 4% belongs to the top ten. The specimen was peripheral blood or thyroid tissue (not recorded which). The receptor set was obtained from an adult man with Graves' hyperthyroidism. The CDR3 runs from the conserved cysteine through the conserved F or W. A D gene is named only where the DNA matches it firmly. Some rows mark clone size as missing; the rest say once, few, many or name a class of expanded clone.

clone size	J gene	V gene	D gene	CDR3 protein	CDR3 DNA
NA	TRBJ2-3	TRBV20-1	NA	CSVRLAPDTQYF	TGCAGTGTGAGGCTAGCGCCGGATACGCAGTATTTT
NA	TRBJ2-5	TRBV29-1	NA	CSVLGVRTGETQYF	TGCAGCGTGCTGGGAGTTAGGACGGGAGAGACCCAGTACTTC
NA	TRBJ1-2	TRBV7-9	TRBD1	CASSRGTGGGYTF	TGCGCCAGCAGCAGAGGGACAGGGGGTGGCTACACCTTC
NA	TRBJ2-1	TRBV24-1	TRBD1	CATSDPRQGTYNEQFF	TGTGCCACCAGTGATCCCCGACAGGGAACTTACAATGAGCAGTTCTTC
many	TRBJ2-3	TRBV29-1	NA	CSVEGGGTDTQYF	TGCAGCGTTGAAGGAGGGGGCACAGATACGCAGTATTTT
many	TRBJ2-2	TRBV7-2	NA	CASSLTRRIVGGGELFF	TGTGCCAGCAGCTTAACGCGCCGGATAGTGGGGGGCGGGGAGCTGTTTTTT
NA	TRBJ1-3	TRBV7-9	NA	CASSQRLQGVDTIYF	TGTGCCAGCAGCCAGCGGCTTCAAGGCGTAGACACCATATATTTT
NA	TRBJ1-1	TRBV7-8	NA	CASSSSRTSEAFF	TGTGCCAGCAGCTCAAGCAGGACATCCGAAGCTTTCTTT
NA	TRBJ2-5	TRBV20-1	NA	CSARGRDGGTQYF	TGCAGTGCTAGGGGGCGGGACGGGGGGACCCAGTACTTC
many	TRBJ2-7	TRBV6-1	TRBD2	CASRSSGVSNEQYF	TGTGCCAGCAGATCTAGCGGTGTATCGAACGAGCAGTACTTC
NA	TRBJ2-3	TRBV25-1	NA	CASSPDRSFFTDTQYF	TGTGCCAGCAGTCCGGACCGATCATTTTTCACAGATACGCAGTATTTT
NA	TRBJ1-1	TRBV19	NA	CASSIFGETNTEAFF	TGTGCCAGTAGTATTTTTGGGGAAACTAACACTGAAGCTTTCTTT
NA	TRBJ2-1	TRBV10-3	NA	CAISQRYNEQFF	TGTGCCATCAGCCAGCGATACAATGAGCAGTTCTTC
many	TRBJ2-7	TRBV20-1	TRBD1	CSARDYGQGWLYEQYF	TGCAGTGCTAGAGATTATGGACAGGGGTGGCTCTACGAGCAGTACTTC
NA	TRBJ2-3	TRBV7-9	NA	CASSPHGGFTDTQYF	TGTGCCAGCAGCCCTCATGGGGGGTTCACAGATACGCAGTATTTT
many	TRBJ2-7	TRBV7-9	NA	CASSLMGGRTYEQYF	TGTGCCAGCAGCCTCATGGGGGGGCGCACCTACGAGCAGTACTTC
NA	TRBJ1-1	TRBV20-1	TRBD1	CSRLTGHTEAFF	TGCAGCCGCCTGACAGGGCACACTGAAGCTTTCTTT
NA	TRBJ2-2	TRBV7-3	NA	CASGSGAHTGELFF	TGTGCCAGCGGTAGCGGAGCTCACACCGGGGAGCTGTTTTTT
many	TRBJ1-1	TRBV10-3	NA	CAISGRGPNTEAFF	TGTGCCATCAGTGGCCGGGGCCCTAACACTGAAGCTTTCTTT
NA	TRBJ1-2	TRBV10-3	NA	CASSPRKGGNYGYTF	TGTGCCAGCAGTCCCCGGAAGGGTGGAAACTATGGCTACACCTTC
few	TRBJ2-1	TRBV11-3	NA	CASSLVWNEQFF	TGTGCCAGCAGCTTAGTTTGGAATGAGCAGTTCTTC
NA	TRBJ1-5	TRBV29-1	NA	CSVEGGASHEHF	TGCAGCGTTGAAGGCGGGGCGAGCCACGAGCATTTT
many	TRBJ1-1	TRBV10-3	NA	CAISETGGGNTEAFF	TGTGCCATCAGTGAAACAGGAGGCGGGAACACTGAAGCTTTCTTT
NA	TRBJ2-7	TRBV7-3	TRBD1	CASSLGQGHYEQYF	TGTGCCAGCAGCTTGGGACAGGGACACTACGAGCAGTACTTC
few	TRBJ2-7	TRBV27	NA	CASSLAVPSSYEQYF	TGTGCCAGCAGTTTGGCGGTCCCTAGCTCCTACGAGCAGTACTTC
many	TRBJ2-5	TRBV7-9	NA	CASSPGGRGETQYF	TGTGCCAGCAGCCCCGGCGGGCGCGGAGAGACCCAGTACTTC
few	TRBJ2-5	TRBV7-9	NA	CASSLEVGGAETQYF	TGTGCCAGCAGCTTAGAAGTAGGGGGGGCGGAGACCCAGTACTTC
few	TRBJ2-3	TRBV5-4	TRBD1	CASSKQGAEDTQYF	TGTGCCAGCAGCAAGCAGGGGGCAGAGGATACGCAGTATTTT
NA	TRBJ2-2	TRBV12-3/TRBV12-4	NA	CASSQVFGELFF	TGTGCCAGCAGCCAAGTGTTTGGGGAGCTGTTTTTT
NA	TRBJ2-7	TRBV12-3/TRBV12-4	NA	CASSLGLGALTYEQYF	TGTGCCAGCAGTTTGGGGTTAGGAGCTCTGACCTACGAGCAGTACTTC
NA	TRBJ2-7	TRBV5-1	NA	CASSLVAGKTCEQYF	TGCGCCAGCAGCTTGGTAGCAGGAAAAACCTGCGAGCAGTACTTC
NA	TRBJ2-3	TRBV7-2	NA	CASSLMNGLGSQYF	TGTGCCAGCAGCTTAATGAATGGGTTAGGGTCGCAGTATTTT
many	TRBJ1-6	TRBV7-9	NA	CASSELGNSYNSPLHF	TGTGCCAGCAGCGAACTCGGAAACTCCTATAATTCACCCCTCCACTTT
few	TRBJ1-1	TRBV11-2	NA	CASSFAGTENTEAFF	TGTGCCAGCAGCTTTGCAGGGACGGAGAACACTGAAGCTTTCTTT
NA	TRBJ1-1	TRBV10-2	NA	CASSGLTNTEAFF	TGCGCCAGCAGTGGGCTTACGAACACTGAAGCTTTCTTT
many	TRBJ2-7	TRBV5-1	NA	CASSLAPGYEQYF	TGCGCCAGCAGCTTGGCGCCAGGCTACGAGCAGTACTTC
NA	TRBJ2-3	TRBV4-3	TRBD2	CASSQDWPSGMGDTQYF	TGCGCCAGCAGCCAAGATTGGCCTAGCGGAATGGGAGATACGCAGTATTTT
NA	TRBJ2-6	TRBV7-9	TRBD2	CASSSSGGPGANVLTF	TGTGCCAGCAGCTCATCGGGGGGGCCCGGGGCCAACGTCCTGACTTTC
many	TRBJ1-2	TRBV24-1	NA	CATSDPGGDYGYTF	TGTGCCACCAGTGATCCCGGGGGGGACTATGGCTACACCTTC
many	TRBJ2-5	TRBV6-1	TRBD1	CASSAGQMIYQETQYF	TGTGCCAGCAGTGCGGGACAGATGATTTACCAAGAGACCCAGTACTTC
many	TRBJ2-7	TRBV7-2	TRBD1	CASSLGQGAVYEQYF	TGTGCCAGCAGCTTAGGGCAGGGGGCCGTCTACGAGCAGTACTTC
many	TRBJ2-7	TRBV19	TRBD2	CASSSRLAGDPEQYF	TGTGCCAGTAGCAGTCGACTAGCGGGAGACCCCGAGCAGTACTTC
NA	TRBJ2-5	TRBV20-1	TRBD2	CSASRLAGETQYF	TGCAGTGCTAGTCGACTAGCAGGAGAGACCCAGTACTTC
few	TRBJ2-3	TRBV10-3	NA	CAISDLTPDTQYF	TGTGCCATCAGTGACCTGACTCCAGATACGCAGTATTTT
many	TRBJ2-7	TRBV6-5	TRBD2	CASSYSPVGLAGGRTYEQYF	TGTGCCAGCAGTTACTCGCCGGTGGGACTAGCGGGAGGGAGAACCTACGAGCAGTACTTC
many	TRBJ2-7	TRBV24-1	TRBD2	CATAGTSAYEQYF	TGTGCCACCGCTGGGACTAGCGCGTACGAGCAGTACTTC
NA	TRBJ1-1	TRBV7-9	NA	CASSSGGVGTEAFF	TGTGCCAGCAGCTCCGGGGGGGTAGGCACTGAAGCTTTCTTT
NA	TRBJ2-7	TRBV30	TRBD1	CAWAGGNIYEQYF	TGTGCCTGGGCAGGGGGTAATATCTACGAGCAGTACTTC
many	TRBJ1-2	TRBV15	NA	CATSSSNILYGYTF	TGTGCCACCAGCAGCAGCAACATCCTCTATGGCTACACCTTC
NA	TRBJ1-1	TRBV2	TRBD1	CASSNTLGQGNTEAFF	TGTGCCAGCAGCAACACCCTAGGACAGGGGAACACTGAAGCTTTCTTT
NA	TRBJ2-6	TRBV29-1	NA	CSVELAGQGSSGANVLTF	TGCAGCGTTGAACTAGCGGGACAGGGGAGCTCTGGGGCCAACGTCCTGACCTTC
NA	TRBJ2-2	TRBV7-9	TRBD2	CASSSPGTTNTGELFF	TGTGCCAGCAGCTCGCCCGGGACTACGAACACCGGGGAGCTGTTTTTT
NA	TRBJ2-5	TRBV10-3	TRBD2	CAISTGTSGWETQYF	TGTGCCATCAGTACCGGGACTAGCGGGTGGGAGACCCAGTACTTC
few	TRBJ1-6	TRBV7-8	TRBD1	CASINRGNSPLHF	TGTGCCAGCATTAACAGGGGCAATTCACCCCTCCACTTT
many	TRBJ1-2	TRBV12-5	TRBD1	CASGLPGGFYGYTF	TGTGCTAGTGGTTTGCCAGGGGGCTTCTACGGCTACACCTTC
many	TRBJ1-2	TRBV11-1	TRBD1	CASSRQGNGYTF	TGTGCCAGCAGTCGACAGGGGAATGGCTACACCTTC
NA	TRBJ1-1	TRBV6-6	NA	CASSTPGRDEAFF	TGTGCCAGCAGTACCCCCGGGCGTGATGAAGCTTTCTTT
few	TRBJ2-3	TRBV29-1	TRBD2	CSVDLATSGGDTQYF	TGCAGCGTTGATTTGGCGACTAGCGGGGGGGATACGCAGTATTTT
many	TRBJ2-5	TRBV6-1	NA	CASSKSGETQYF	TGTGCCAGCAGCAAGTCGGGAGAGACCCAGTACTTC
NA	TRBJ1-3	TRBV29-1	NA	CSVSGFGNTIYF	TGCAGCGTATCGGGGTTTGGAAACACCATATATTTT